Below, 5 T cell receptor beta chains from the same sample are listed, as sequenced in a study of T-cell reconstitution after alpha-beta-depleted transplantation in children. Unique molecular identifiers were incorporated when the TCRbeta library was constructed. TCRdb processed the PCR reads anew with MiXCR; each CDR3 protein has one entry. Counted here are a few hundred thousand distinct CDR3 sequences, approximately 41% occurring once; the ten biggest clones make up under 35%. Sample: PBMCs, taken before TCRalphabeta/CD19-depleted stem cell transplant. These receptors were obtained from a girl aged 2 to 9 with aplastic anemia, due to receive a stem cell transplant.

Turning to this clonotype: This CDR3 is missing its conserved last phenylalanine or tryptophan, likely due to a read error. This sequence joins TRBV3-1 and TRBJ2-5; no reliable D call. V was shortened by 0 bases and J by 5 bases, with 10 bases between the two germline ends. The CDR3 spans 14 residues. Germline CDR1 reads LGHDT; CDR2 reads YNNKEL (reference sequence). The CDR3 here is CASSQEISQETQYL. For the CDR3, the DNA is TGTGCCAGCAGCCAAGAAATTTCCCAGGAGACCCAGTACCTC.

CDR3 nucleotide sequence: TGTGCCAGCGCTGGGGCCAACGTCCTGACTTTC. It translates to CASAGANVLTF. The J gene is TRBJ2-6, the V gene TRBV12-3 or TRBV12-4; D gene ambiguous. The CDR3 is made up of 11 amino acids. Trimming cost V 8 bases and J 2 bases, with 1 base left between them.

In this sample, this clonotype turned up many times. The chain carries TRBV18 and TRBJ2-4; D is undetermined. V was trimmed by 2 bases and J by 8 bases, leaving 13 bases between them. The CDR3 runs 14 residues. Germline assignment: CDR1 KGHSH and CDR2 LQKENI. The CDR3 nucleotides are TGTGCCAGCTCACCAGGTCTGACTGGGGACATTCAGTACTTC. Amino acid sequence: CASSPGLTGDIQYF.

The V gene is TRBV30, the J gene TRBJ2-3; no clear D gene. V gave up 2 bases and J gave up 0 bases, with 9 bases separating them. The CDR3 extends over 14 amino acids. Germline V gives CDR1 GTSNPN, CDR2 SVGIG (reference sequence). CDR3: CAWSSGPSTDTQYF. Here the CDR3 DNA reads TGTGCCTGGAGTTCAGGTCCTAGCACAGATACGCAGTATTTT.

This chain connects TRBV15 to TRBJ1-3; no clear D gene. V lost 0 bases, J lost 4 bases, and 10 bases lay in between. Germline V lookup: CDR1 LNHNV, CDR2 YYDKDF (reference sequence). The CDR3 has 15 amino acids. Here the CDR3 reads CATSRDLRRGNTIYF. CDR3 DNA: TGTGCCACCAGCAGAGATCTTAGGCGCGGAAACACCATATATTTT.